The rows below give T cell receptor beta chains drawn from one sample of a study of blood T cell repertoires in COVID-19. Produced via immunoSEQ multiplex PCR; TCRdb's table is partial and in-frame only. Seen here are tens of thousands of clones, 89% observed once, and the top ten hold under 3.5%. Sequenced material: peripheral blood. These receptors all come from an older woman with acute or convalescent COVID-19. Both conserved end residues are part of each CDR3. A D gene is named only where the DNA matches it firmly. Not all rows give a size; the values are once, few, many and, for expanded clones, a class.

d_gene	abundance	v_gene	j_gene	CDR3aa	CDR3nt
TRBD1	NA	TRBV18	TRBJ1-4	CASSPTRQGARANEKLFF	TGTGCCAGCTCACCGACAAGACAGGGGGCCAGAGCCAATGAAAAACTGTTTTTT
NA	NA	TRBV5-1	TRBJ1-4	CASSLSASQNEKLFF	TGCGCCAGCAGCTTGAGCGCAAGCCAGAATGAAAAACTGTTTTTT
TRBD1	NA	TRBV2	TRBJ1-6	CASSEDRLGWGSPLHF	TGTGCCAGCAGTGAGGACAGGCTGGGGTGGGGGTCACCCCTCCACTTT
TRBD1	NA	TRBV28	TRBJ1-6	CASSSPGQVPPLHF	TGTGCCAGCAGTTCCCCGGGACAGGTCCCACCCCTCCACTTT
NA	NA	TRBV11-2	TRBJ2-3	CASSLDSTTSTDTQYF	TGTGCCAGCAGCTTAGACTCGACAACAAGCACAGATACGCAGTATTTT
TRBD1	NA	TRBV5-8	TRBJ2-1	CASTGQGTHEQFF	TGTGCCAGCACGGGACAGGGGACCCATGAGCAGTTCTTC
NA	NA	TRBV2	TRBJ2-1	CASSRTRHEQFF	TGTGCCAGCAGTAGGACTCGCCATGAGCAGTTCTTC
NA	NA	TRBV7-2	TRBJ1-5	CASSLDSFQPQHF	TGTGCCAGCAGCTTAGACAGCTTCCAGCCCCAGCATTTT
NA	few	TRBV2	TRBJ2-7	CASSVEGYEQYF	TGTGCCAGCTCTGTGGAGGGCTACGAGCAGTACTTC
NA	NA	TRBV15	TRBJ1-5	CATSRERGFNQPQHF	TGTGCCACCAGCAGAGAAAGAGGCTTCAATCAGCCCCAGCATTTT
NA	NA	TRBV3-1/TRBV3-2	TRBJ1-6	CASSHQRRGYNSPLHF	TGTGCCAGCAGCCACCAACGAAGGGGCTATAATTCACCCCTCCACTTT
NA	NA	TRBV3-1/TRBV3-2	TRBJ1-6	CASSQGVYNSPLHF	TGTGCCAGCAGCCAAGGAGTCTATAATTCACCCCTCCACTTT
TRBD1	NA	TRBV18	TRBJ1-2	CASSPGPTGDYGYTF	TGTGCCAGCTCACCAGGTCCGACAGGGGACTATGGCTACACCTTC
TRBD1	NA	TRBV6-2/TRBV6-3	TRBJ2-3	CASSQQGAWDTQYF	TGTGCCAGCAGCCAACAGGGGGCTTGGGATACGCAGTATTTT
TRBD1	NA	TRBV30	TRBJ1-1	CAWSLGGLMNTEAFF	TGTGCCTGGAGTTTAGGGGGCTTAATGAACACTGAAGCTTTCTTT
TRBD2	once	TRBV5-1	TRBJ2-3	CASSLLTGGPITDTQYF	TGCGCCAGCAGCCTCCTGACGGGAGGGCCGATAACAGATACGCAGTATTTT
NA	once	TRBV3-1/TRBV3-2	TRBJ2-1	CASSQSLSYNEQFF	TGTGCCAGCAGCCAATCCCTCTCCTACAATGAGCAGTTCTTC
NA	NA	TRBV6-5	TRBJ1-5	CATSGALGNQPQHF	TGTGCCACCTCAGGGGCCCTCGGCAATCAGCCCCAGCATTTT
NA	once	TRBV28	TRBJ1-5	CASSSRGYQPQHF	TGTGCCAGCAGTTCACGGGGGTATCAGCCCCAGCATTTT
NA	NA	TRBV4-2	TRBJ2-2	CASSQAGGLGGELFF	TGTGCCAGCAGCCAAGCCGGGGGATTGGGCGGGGAGCTGTTTTTT
NA	NA	TRBV5-1	TRBJ1-1	CASLEHGKAEAFF	TGCGCCAGCCTCGAACACGGGAAGGCTGAAGCTTTCTTT
TRBD1	NA	TRBV19	TRBJ2-6	CASSSNSGGFLSGANVLTF	TGTGCCAGTAGTTCAAACTCAGGGGGATTTCTCTCTGGGGCCAACGTCCTGACTTTC
TRBD2	NA	TRBV6-5	TRBJ2-1	CASRLAGAYNEQFF	TGTGCCAGCAGGTTAGCGGGAGCCTACAATGAGCAGTTCTTC
TRBD1	few	TRBV7-9	TRBJ2-2	CASSLTSRQGAVGELFF	TGTGCCAGCAGCTTAACCTCAAGACAGGGGGCGGTCGGGGAGCTGTTTTTT
NA	NA	TRBV21-1	TRBJ1-5	CASSKGQGRTDQPQHF	TGTGCCAGCAGCAAAGGACAGGGAAGGACCGATCAGCCCCAGCATTTT
NA	NA	TRBV9	TRBJ2-5	CASSVRPGETQYF	TGTGCCAGCAGCGTAAGGCCCGGGGAGACCCAGTACTTC
TRBD1	once	TRBV3-1/TRBV3-2	TRBJ2-5	CASSLYGQGETQYF	TGTGCCAGCAGCCTCTATGGACAGGGAGAGACCCAGTACTTC
NA	once	TRBV4-1	TRBJ2-1	CASRFGGGTNEQFF	TGCGCCAGCAGGTTTGGCGGAGGCACCAATGAGCAGTTCTTC
NA	once	TRBV5-4	TRBJ2-1	CASSLPRGPYNEQFF	TGTGCCAGCAGCTTGCCCAGGGGCCCCTACAATGAGCAGTTCTTC
TRBD2	NA	TRBV7-7	TRBJ2-2	CASSVGLAGGTPNTGELFF	TGTGCCAGCAGCGTCGGACTAGCGGGGGGAACGCCGAACACCGGGGAGCTGTTTTTT
NA	NA	TRBV20-1	TRBJ2-1	CSASSQIRKGRGYNEQFF	TGCAGTGCTAGTAGCCAAATTAGGAAGGGCAGGGGTTACAATGAGCAGTTCTTC
NA	once	TRBV5-5	TRBJ1-4	CASYHQARGEKLFF	TGTGCCAGCTACCATCAAGCCAGAGGCGAAAAACTGTTTTTT
NA	NA	TRBV6-6	TRBJ1-1	CASRNQLLEAFF	TGTGCCAGCCGAAACCAACTACTTGAAGCTTTCTTT
NA	few	TRBV28	TRBJ1-6	CASSLVGGSSYNSPLHF	TGTGCCAGCAGTTTAGTGGGGGGGAGCTCCTATAATTCACCCCTCCACTTT
NA	NA	TRBV5-4	TRBJ1-1	CASSWDGGRNTEAFF	TGTGCCAGCAGCTGGGATGGCGGGCGGAACACTGAAGCTTTCTTT
TRBD2	NA	TRBV7-7	TRBJ2-2	CASSSAGTSGAVRELFF	TGTGCCAGCAGCTCGGCCGGGACTAGCGGGGCAGTCCGGGAGCTGTTTTTT
TRBD1	NA	TRBV18	TRBJ2-5	CASSLNRGGETQYF	TGTGCCAGCTCCCTCAACAGGGGTGGAGAGACCCAGTACTTC
NA	NA	TRBV11-1	TRBJ2-6	CASSLAASGANVLTF	TGTGCCAGCAGCTTAGCAGCCTCTGGGGCCAACGTCCTGACTTTC
TRBD2	NA	TRBV5-6	TRBJ2-1	CASSLWIRAGGNYNEQFF	TGTGCCAGCAGCTTGTGGATTAGAGCGGGGGGGAATTACAATGAGCAGTTCTTC
TRBD1	NA	TRBV6-2/TRBV6-3	TRBJ2-5	CASSSQGAETQYF	TGTGCCAGCAGCTCTCAGGGGGCCGAGACCCAGTACTTC
NA	NA	TRBV4-2	TRBJ1-5	CASSQSDNGGNQPQHF	TGTGCCAGCAGCCAATCCGACAACGGGGGCAATCAGCCCCAGCATTTT
NA	NA	TRBV2	TRBJ2-7	CASASQGGPRSYEQYF	TGTGCCAGCGCAAGCCAGGGAGGCCCTAGGAGCTACGAGCAGTACTTC
TRBD1	once	TRBV28	TRBJ1-6	CASQPGQGNSPLHF	TGTGCCAGCCAACCGGGACAGGGAAATTCACCCCTCCACTTT
TRBD1	few	TRBV5-1	TRBJ1-4	CASSSGQGDGEKLFF	TGCGCCAGCAGCTCGGGACAGGGGGATGGGGAAAAACTGTTTTTT
NA	NA	TRBV15	TRBJ1-1	CATSPHGDIMNTEAFF	TGTGCCACCAGCCCACACGGGGACATTATGAACACTGAAGCTTTCTTT
NA	NA	TRBV19	TRBJ2-1	CASSIGQYNEQFF	TGTGCCAGTAGTATAGGCCAGTACAATGAGCAGTTCTTC
TRBD2	NA	TRBV3-1/TRBV3-2	TRBJ2-7	CASSQPQGGTSGTKQYF	TGTGCCAGCAGCCAACCCCAAGGGGGGACTAGCGGGACGAAGCAGTACTTC
NA	NA	TRBV3-1/TRBV3-2	TRBJ2-2	CASSQLTRELFF	TGTGCCAGCAGCCAATTGACTAGGGAGCTGTTTTTT
NA	NA	TRBV6-1	TRBJ1-2	CASSEALGYTF	TGTGCCAGCAGTGAAGCTCTGGGCTACACCTTC
NA	NA	TRBV28	TRBJ1-5	CASSSGEVTLNQPQHF	TGTGCCAGCTCTTCCGGTGAGGTAACACTCAATCAGCCCCAGCATTTT
TRBD1	NA	TRBV3-1/TRBV3-2	TRBJ2-1	CASSRTGINEQFF	TGTGCCAGCAGCCGGACAGGGATAAATGAGCAGTTCTTC
NA	NA	TRBV27	TRBJ2-2	CASSLVSLVTGELFF	TGTGCCAGCAGTTTAGTATCCCTAGTCACCGGGGAGCTGTTTTTT
TRBD2	NA	TRBV10-3	TRBJ2-1	CAISRTSESNEQFF	TGTGCCATCAGTCGGACTAGCGAGAGCAATGAGCAGTTCTTC
TRBD1	once	TRBV5-4	TRBJ1-1	CASSWDSSEAFF	TGTGCCAGCAGCTGGGACAGTTCTGAAGCTTTCTTT